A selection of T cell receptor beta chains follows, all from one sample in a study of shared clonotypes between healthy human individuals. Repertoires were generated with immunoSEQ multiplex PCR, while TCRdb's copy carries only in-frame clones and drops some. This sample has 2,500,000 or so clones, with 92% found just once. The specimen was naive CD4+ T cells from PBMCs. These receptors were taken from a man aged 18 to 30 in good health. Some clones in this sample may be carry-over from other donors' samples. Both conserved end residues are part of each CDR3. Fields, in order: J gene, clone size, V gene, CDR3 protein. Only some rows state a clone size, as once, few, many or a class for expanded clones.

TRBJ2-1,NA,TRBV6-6,CASSLAGRYNEQFF
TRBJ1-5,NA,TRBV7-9,CASTVGEGQPQHF
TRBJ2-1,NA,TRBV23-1,CASSRGWRVVDEQFF
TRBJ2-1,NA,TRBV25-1,CASSGLAGVNYNEQFF
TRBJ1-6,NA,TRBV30,CAWSVAGGWNSPLHF
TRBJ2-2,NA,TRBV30,CAWSHTGAGELFF
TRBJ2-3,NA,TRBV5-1,CASSDPGQGAYTQYF
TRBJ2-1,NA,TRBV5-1,CASSLDNRVSLNEQFF
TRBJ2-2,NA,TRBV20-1,CSATNTGELFF
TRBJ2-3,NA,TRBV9,CASSVGLTTGTDTQYF
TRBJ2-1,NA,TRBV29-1,CSVDFRVWNEQFF
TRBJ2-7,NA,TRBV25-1,CASSESGTGSYEQYF
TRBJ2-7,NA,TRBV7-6,CASSLAAGGSYEQYF
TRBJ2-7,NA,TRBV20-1,CSAPSTYEQYF
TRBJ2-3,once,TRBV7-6,CASSRGQSTDTQYF
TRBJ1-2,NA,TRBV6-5,CASSYSNGARYGYTF
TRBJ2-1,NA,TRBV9,CASSVGASGRIHNEQFF
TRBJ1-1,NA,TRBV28,CASSFGGSTEAFF
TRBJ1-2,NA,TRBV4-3,CASSARGPDSNYGYTF
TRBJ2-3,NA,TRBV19,CASGRTDTQYF
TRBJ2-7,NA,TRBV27,CASSSPPLVGEQYF
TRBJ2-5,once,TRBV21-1,CASSKFPTPRVGKETQYF
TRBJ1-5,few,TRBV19,CASSPGRVRQPQHF
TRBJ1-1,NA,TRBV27,CASITTAEAFF
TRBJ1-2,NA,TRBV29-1,CSVATGQGADGYTF
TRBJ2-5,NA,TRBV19,CASSRPSETQYF
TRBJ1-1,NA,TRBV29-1,CSVGDRVTEAFF
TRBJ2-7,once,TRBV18,CASSPGGSYEQYF
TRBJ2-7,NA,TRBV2,CASRSSGSSYEQYF
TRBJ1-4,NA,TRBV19,CASSIAGRATNEKLFF
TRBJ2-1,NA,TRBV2,CASSEQGGGEQFF
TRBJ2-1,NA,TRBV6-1,CASSLRESWQFF
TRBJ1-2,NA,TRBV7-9,CASSGRETVLGYTF
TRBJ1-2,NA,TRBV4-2,CASSQDSYRGRQLDHGYTF
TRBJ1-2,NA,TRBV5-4,CASSVGTGGLYGYTF
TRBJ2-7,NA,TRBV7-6,CASSLGLRGEQYF
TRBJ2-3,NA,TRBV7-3,CASSLSGADTQYF
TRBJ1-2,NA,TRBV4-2,CASSQEDRGYGYTF
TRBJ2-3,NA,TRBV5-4,CASSLQEGRSTDTQYF
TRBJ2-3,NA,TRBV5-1,CASSWDRGADTQYF
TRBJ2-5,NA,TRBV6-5,CASRTSDPGGGTQYF
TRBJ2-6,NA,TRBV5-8,CASSAGKAGDSGANVLTF
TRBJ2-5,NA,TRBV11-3,CASSMGGRDGQETQYF
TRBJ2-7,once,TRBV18,CASSPPYGYEQYF
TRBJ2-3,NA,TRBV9,CASSILAASTDTQYF
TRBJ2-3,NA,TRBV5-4,CASSLGAGSTDTQYF